The entry below gives a single T cell receptor beta chain sequence along with its context. Antigen unknown. The source of the sample is a study of shared clonotypes between healthy human individuals. The authors split each subset's genomic DNA evenly across several immunoSEQ plates. Generated by immunoSEQ multiplex PCR, the TCRdb table keeps only in-frame clones and is missing some. This table has hundreds of thousands of clones, 85% to 95% appearing once. CD45RO-negative cells were positively selected for CCR7, leaving out terminally differentiated effector memory CD45RA+ cells. CDR1 and CDR2 from the germline V gene are MNHNY and SVGAGI (reference sequence). The CDR3 length is 13 residues. V was pared by 2 bases and J by 5 bases, with 6 bases between. Broader study findings: Sequencing of the sorted subsets was shown by rarefaction to be incomplete despite large depth. Among the subsets, naive ones generally showed larger estimated richness than memory ones. Among a handful of donors, roughly 5% of naive CD4 clonotypes were found in common.

This TCR was recovered from a woman in her twenties or thirties in good health. V usage is TRBV6-6 and J usage is TRBJ2-2; D unclear. Sequenced input: naive CD8+ T cells sorted from blood. The CDR3 DNA reads as TGTGCCAGCAGTTACGGGGAAACCGGGGAGCTGTTTTTT. Its protein is CASSYGETGELFF.